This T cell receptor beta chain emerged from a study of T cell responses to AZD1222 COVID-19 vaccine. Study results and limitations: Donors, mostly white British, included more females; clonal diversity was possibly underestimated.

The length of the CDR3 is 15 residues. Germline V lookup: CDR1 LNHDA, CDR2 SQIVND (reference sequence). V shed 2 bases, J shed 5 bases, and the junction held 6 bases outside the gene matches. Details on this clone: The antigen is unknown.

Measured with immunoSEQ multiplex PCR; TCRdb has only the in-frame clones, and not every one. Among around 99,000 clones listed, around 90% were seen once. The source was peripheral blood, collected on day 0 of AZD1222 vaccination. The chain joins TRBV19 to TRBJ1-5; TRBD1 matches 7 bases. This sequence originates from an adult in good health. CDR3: CASSIRGRGHQPQHF. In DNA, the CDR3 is TGTGCCAGTAGTATAAGGGGGCGCGGGCATCAGCCCCAGCATTTT. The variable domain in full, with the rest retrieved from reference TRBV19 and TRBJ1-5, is DGGITQSPKYLFRKEGQNVTLSCEQNLNHDAMYWYRQDPGQGLRLIYYSQIVNDFQKGDIAEGYSVSREKKESFPLTVTSAQKNPTAFYLCASSIRGRGHQPQHFGDGTRLSIL.